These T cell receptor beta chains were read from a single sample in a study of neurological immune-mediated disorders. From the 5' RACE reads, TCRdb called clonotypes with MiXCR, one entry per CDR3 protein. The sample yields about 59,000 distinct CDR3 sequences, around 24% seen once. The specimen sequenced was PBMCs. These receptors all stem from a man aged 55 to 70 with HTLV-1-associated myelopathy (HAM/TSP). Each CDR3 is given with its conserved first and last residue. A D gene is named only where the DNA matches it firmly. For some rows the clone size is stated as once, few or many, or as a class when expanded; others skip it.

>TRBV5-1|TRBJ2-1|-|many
CASSLGREYNEQFF
TGCGCCAGCAGCTTGGGGAGGGAGTACAATGAGCAGTTCTTC
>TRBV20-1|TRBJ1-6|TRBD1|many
CSAIDRGRDSPLHF
TGCAGTGCTATCGACAGGGGGCGCGATTCACCCCTCCACTTT
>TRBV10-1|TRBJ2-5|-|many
CASSAGSGRQETQYF
TGCGCCAGCTCAGCGGGTTCCGGGAGACAAGAGACCCAGTACTTC
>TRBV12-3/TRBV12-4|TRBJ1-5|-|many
CASSWQGLGGPQHF
TGTGCCAGCAGTTGGCAGGGTCTAGGTGGGCCCCAGCATTTT
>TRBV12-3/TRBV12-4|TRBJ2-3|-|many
CASSLWSTDTQYF
TGTGCCAGCAGTTTATGGTCCACAGATACGCAGTATTTT
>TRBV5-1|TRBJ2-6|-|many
CASTGPHSGANVLTF
TGCGCCAGCACGGGTCCCCACTCTGGGGCCAACGTCCTGACTTTC
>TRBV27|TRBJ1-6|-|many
CASRKTNDRTYNSPLHF
TGTGCCAGCAGAAAAACGAATGACAGAACTTATAATTCACCCCTCCACTTT
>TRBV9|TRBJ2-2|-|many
CASSVAVSPTGELFF
TGTGCCAGCAGCGTAGCCGTCTCACCCACCGGGGAGCTGTTTTTT
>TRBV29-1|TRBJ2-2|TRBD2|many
CSVAGTSGSLRLHGELFF
TGCAGCGTGGCTGGGACTAGCGGGAGCCTACGCTTGCACGGGGAGCTGTTTTTT
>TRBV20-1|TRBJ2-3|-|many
CSRTGTRTDTQYF
TGCAGCCGAACAGGGACCCGCACAGATACGCAGTATTTT
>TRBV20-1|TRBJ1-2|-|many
CSARDREDANYGYTF
TGCAGTGCTAGAGATCGGGAGGATGCTAACTATGGCTACACCTTC
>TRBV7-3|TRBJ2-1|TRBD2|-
CASSPGTSFGNEQFF
TGTGCCAGCAGCCCCGGGACTAGCTTCGGCAATGAGCAGTTCTTC
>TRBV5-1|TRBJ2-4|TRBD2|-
CASSFEPVLAKNIQYF
TGCGCCAGCAGCTTTGAGCCGGTACTAGCGAAAAACATTCAGTACTTC
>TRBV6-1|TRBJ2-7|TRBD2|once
CASSDQLAGGSYEQYF
TGTGCCAGCAGTGACCAATTAGCGGGGGGTTCCTACGAGCAGTACTTC
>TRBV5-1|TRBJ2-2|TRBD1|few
CASSLTGGVITGELFF
TGCGCCAGCAGCTTGACAGGGGGAGTAATTACCGGGGAGCTGTTTTTT
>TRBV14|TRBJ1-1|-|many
CASSHRRLNREDTEAFF
TGTGCCAGCAGCCATCGTAGGCTTAACAGGGAGGACACTGAAGCTTTCTTT
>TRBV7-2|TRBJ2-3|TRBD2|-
CASSIGLATQYF
TGTGCCAGCAGCATAGGACTAGCCACGCAGTATTTT
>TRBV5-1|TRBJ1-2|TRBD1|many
CASSPGTGGAGDYGYTF
TGCGCCAGCAGCCCCGGGACAGGGGGCGCCGGGGACTATGGCTACACCTTC
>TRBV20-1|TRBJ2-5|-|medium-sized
CSAPSRGRETQYF
TGCAGTGCCCCAAGTCGGGGGCGAGAGACCCAGTACTTC
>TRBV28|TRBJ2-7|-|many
CASSFQGLVRDEQYF
TGTGCCAGCAGTTTTCAGGGGCTAGTTAGGGACGAGCAGTACTTC
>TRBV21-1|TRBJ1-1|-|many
CASSKEGNTEAFF
TGTGCCAGCAGCAAAGAGGGGAACACTGAAGCTTTCTTT
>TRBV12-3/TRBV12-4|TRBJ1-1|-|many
CASSFAGPTEAFF
TGTGCCAGCAGCTTCGCAGGGCCCACTGAAGCTTTCTTT
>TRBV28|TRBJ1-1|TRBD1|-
CASSSGGAGTEAFF
TGTGCCAGCAGTTCAGGGGGCGCGGGCACTGAAGCTTTCTTT
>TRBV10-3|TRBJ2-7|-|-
CSISHIGGTYEQYF
TGTTCCATCAGTCACATAGGGGGAACCTACGAGCAGTACTTC
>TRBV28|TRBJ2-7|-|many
CASTTRGLSRYEQYF
TGTGCCAGCACCACCAGGGGACTTAGTAGGTACGAGCAGTACTTC
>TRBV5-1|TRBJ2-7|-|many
CASSTGISYEQYF
TGCGCCAGCAGCACAGGGATTTCCTACGAGCAGTACTTC
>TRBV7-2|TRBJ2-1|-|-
CASTLRQGGYNEQFF
TGTGCCAGCACCCTACGTCAGGGTGGTTACAATGAGCAGTTCTTC
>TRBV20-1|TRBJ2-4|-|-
CSASTAPAKNIQYF
TGCAGTGCTAGCACAGCTCCGGCCAAAAACATTCAGTACTTC
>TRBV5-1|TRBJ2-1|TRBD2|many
CASSLPTSGREGDEQFF
TGCGCCAGCAGCCTACCGACTAGCGGCCGGGAGGGGGATGAGCAGTTCTTC
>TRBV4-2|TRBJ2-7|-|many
CASSQDLDTIGEQYF
TGTGCCAGCAGCCAAGATCTTGATACCATCGGCGAGCAGTACTTC
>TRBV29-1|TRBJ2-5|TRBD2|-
CIVGTSGETQYF
TGCATCGTAGGGACTAGCGGCGAGACCCAGTACTTC
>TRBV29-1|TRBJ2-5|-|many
CSVEGIGGPGETQYF
TGCAGCGTTGAAGGGATAGGGGGGCCAGGTGAGACCCAGTACTTC
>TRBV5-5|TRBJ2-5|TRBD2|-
CASSGGTMLGETQYF
TGTGCCAGCAGCGGGGGGACTATGCTCGGGGAGACCCAGTACTTC
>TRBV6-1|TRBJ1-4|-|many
CATERANNEKLFF
TGTGCCACCGAGAGGGCAAACAATGAAAAACTGTTTTTT
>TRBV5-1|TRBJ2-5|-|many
CASSLGVDVQETQYF
TGCGCCAGCAGCTTGGGCGTCGACGTCCAAGAGACCCAGTACTTC
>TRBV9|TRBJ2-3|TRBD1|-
CASSPRWGGQGDTQYF
TGTGCCAGCAGCCCCAGGTGGGGGGGACAGGGGGATACGCAGTATTTT
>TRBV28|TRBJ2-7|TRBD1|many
CASSLGTGFYEQYF
TGTGCCAGCAGTTTAGGGACAGGGTTCTACGAGCAGTACTTC
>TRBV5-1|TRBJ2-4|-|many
CASRGTGSSDIQYF
TGCGCCAGCAGGGGAACAGGGAGCTCCGACATTCAGTACTTC
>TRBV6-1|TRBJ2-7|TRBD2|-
CASSEDGRDYEQYF
TGTGCCAGCAGTGAAGACGGGAGGGACTACGAGCAGTACTTC
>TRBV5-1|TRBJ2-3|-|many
CASSLDRKGADTQYF
TGCGCCAGCAGCTTGGATAGGAAGGGCGCAGATACGCAGTATTTT
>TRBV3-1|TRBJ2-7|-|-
CASSRGPGLAAPEQYF
TGTGCCAGCAGCCGAGGGCCGGGACTCGCAGCCCCCGAGCAGTACTTC
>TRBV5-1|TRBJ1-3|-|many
CASSPGEISGNTIYF
TGCGCCAGCAGCCCGGGGGAGATCTCTGGAAACACCATATATTTT
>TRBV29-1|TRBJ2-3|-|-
CSVVTGGDTQYF
TGCAGCGTTGTAACTGGAGGTGATACGCAGTATTTT